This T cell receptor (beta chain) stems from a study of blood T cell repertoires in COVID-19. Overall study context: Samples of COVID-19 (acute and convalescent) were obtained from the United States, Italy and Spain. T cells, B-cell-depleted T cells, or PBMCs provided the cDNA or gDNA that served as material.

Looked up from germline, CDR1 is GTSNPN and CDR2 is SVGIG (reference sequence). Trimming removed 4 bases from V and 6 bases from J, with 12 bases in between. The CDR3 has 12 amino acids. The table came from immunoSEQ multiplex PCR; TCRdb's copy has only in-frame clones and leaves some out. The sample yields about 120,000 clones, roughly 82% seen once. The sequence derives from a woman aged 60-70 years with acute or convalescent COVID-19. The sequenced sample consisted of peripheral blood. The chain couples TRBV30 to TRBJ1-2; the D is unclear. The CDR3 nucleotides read TGTGCCTGGACCCGGAGACCCAATGGCTACACCTTC. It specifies CAWTRRPNGYTF.